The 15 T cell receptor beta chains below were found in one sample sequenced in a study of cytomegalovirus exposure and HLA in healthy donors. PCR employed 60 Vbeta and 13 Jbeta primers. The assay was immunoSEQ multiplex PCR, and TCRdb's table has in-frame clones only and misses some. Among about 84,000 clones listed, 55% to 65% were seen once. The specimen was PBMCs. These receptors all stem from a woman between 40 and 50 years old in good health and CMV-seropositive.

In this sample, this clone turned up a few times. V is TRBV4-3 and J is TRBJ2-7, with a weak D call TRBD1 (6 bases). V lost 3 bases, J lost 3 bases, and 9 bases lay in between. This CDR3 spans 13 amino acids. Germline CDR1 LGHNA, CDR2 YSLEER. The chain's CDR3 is CASSQAQGYEQYF. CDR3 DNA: TGCGCCAGCAGCCAGGCACAGGGCTACGAGCAGTACTTC.

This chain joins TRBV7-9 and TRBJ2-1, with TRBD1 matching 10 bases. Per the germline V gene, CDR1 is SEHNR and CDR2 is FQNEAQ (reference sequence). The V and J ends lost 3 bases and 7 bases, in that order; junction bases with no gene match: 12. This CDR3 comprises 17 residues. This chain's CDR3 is CASSFRHETGGLNEQFF. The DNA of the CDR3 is TGTGCCAGCAGCTTTCGACATGAGACAGGGGGCTTGAATGAGCAGTTCTTC. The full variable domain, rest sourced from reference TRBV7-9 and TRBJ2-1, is DTGVSQNPRHKITKRGQNVTFRCDPISEHNRLYWYRQTLGQGPEFLTYFQNEAQLEKSRLLSDRFSAERPKGSFSTLEIQRTEQGDSAMYLCASSFRHETGGLNEQFFGPGTRLTVL.

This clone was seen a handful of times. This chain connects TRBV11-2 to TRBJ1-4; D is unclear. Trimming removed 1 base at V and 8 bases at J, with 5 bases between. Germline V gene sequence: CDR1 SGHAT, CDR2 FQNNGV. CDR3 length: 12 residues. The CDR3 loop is CASSLGGEKLFF. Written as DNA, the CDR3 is TGTGCCAGCAGCTTAGGAGGCGAAAAACTGTTTTTT.

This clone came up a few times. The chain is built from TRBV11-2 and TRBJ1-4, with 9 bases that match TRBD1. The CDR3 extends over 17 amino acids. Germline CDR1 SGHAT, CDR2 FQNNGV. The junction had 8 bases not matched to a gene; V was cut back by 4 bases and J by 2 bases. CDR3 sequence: CASSSLRGQGTNEKLFF. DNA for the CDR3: TGTGCCAGCAGCTCTCTTCGGGGACAGGGCACTAATGAAAAACTGTTTTTT.

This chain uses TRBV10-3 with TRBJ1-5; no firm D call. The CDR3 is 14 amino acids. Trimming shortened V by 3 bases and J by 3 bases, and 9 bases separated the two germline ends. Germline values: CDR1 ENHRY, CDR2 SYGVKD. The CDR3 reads CAISDPRINQPQHF. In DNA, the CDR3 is TGTGCCATCAGTGACCCCAGAATCAATCAGCCCCAGCATTTT.

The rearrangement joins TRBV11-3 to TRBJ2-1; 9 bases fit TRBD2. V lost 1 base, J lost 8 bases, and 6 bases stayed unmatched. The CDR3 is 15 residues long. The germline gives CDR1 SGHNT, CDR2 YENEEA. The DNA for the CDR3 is TGTGCCAGCAGCTTAGGGAATAGCGGGAGCCATGAGCAGTTCTTC. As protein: CASSLGNSGSHEQFF.

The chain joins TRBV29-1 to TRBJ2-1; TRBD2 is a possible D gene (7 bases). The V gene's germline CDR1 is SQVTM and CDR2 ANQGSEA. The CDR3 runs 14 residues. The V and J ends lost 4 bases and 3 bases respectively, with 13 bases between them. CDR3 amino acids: CSVGGGLGYNEQFF. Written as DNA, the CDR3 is TGCAGCGTTGGGGGGGGGCTTGGCTACAATGAGCAGTTCTTC.

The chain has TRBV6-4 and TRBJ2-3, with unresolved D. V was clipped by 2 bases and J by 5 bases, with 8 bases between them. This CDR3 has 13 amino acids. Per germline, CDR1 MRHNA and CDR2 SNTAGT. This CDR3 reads CASSDHRGDTQYF. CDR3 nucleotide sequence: TGTGCCAGCAGTGACCACCGCGGAGATACGCAGTATTTT.

DNA for the CDR3: TGTGCCAGCAACCTCCGACAGGGGGCGAGTGGCTACACCTTC. Protein product: CASNLRQGASGYTF. J is TRBJ1-2 and V is TRBV9; 10 bases agree with TRBD1. CDR3 length: 14 residues. Germline CDR1 reads SGDLS; CDR2 reads YYNGEE. The J segment lost 7 bases and the V segment lost 6 bases, leaving 9 bases of the junction unmatched.

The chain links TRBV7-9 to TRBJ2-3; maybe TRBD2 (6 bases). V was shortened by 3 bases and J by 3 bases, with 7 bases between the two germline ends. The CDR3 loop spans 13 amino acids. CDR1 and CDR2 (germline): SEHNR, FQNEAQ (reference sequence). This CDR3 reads CASSFRETDTQYF. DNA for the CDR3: TGTGCCAGCAGCTTTCGGGAGACAGATACGCAGTATTTT.

CDR3 amino acids: CASSLRGLGYTF. The CDR3 DNA follows: TGTGCCAGCAGTTTAAGGGGGCTTGGCTACACCTTC. The chain links TRBV27 to TRBJ1-2; 7 bases line up with TRBD1. The V gene's germline CDR1 is MNHEY and CDR2 SMNVEV (reference sequence). J lost 7 bases, V lost 2 bases, and 1 base had no gene match. CDR3 size: 12 residues.

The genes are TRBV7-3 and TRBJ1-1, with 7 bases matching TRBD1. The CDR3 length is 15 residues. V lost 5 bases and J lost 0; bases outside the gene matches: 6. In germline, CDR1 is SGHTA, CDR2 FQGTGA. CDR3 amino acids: CASSPPTGLNTEAFF. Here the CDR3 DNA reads TGTGCCAGCAGCCCCCCGACAGGGTTGAACACTGAAGCTTTCTTT.

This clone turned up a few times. As DNA, the CDR3 is TGCGCCAGCAGCTTGGCCGTGAGGGGGAAGAGGGCCTATGGCTACACCTTC. Amino acid sequence: CASSLAVRGKRAYGYTF. The V and J genes are TRBV5-1 and TRBJ1-2; D is possibly TRBD1 (6 bases). The CDR3 covers 17 residues. Germline V lookup: CDR1 SGHRS, CDR2 YFSETQ. The ends were cut back, 0 bases at V and 4 bases at J, with 19 bases in the middle.

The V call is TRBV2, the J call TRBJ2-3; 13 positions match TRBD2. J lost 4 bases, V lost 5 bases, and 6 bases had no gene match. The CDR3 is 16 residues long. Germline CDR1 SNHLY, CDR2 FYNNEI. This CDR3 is CASSLGLAGEADTQYF. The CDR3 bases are TGTGCCAGCAGTCTCGGACTAGCGGGAGAAGCAGATACGCAGTATTTT.

Here the CDR3 reads CASSQDHSYGYTF. In DNA form, the CDR3 reads TGTGCCAGCAGCCAAGATCACAGCTATGGCTACACCTTC. This chain links TRBV14 with TRBJ1-2; D unresolved. The CDR3 totals 13 residues. CDR1 is SGHDN, CDR2 FVKESK, per germline. V shed 0 bases and J shed 4 bases, with 6 bases lying between them.